This TCR beta chain emerged from a study of T-cell reconstitution after alpha-beta-depleted transplantation in children. Trimming shortened V by 5 bases and J by 1 base, and 15 bases separated the two germline ends. CDR1 MNHEY and CDR2 SMNVEV come from the germline V gene (reference sequence). The CDR3 extends over 16 amino acids. In its sample, this clonotype was seen a few times. Unique molecular identifiers were incorporated when the TCRbeta library was constructed. MiXCR, applied by TCRdb to the PCR reads, yields one record per CDR3 protein. The table includes a few hundred thousand distinct CDR3 sequences, under 9.5% detected once.

The sequenced sample was PBMCs from the stem cell graft donor, obtained from the stem cell graft. This sequence joins TRBV27 and TRBJ1-5; D remains ambiguous. The sequence derives from a human donor who donated a stem cell graft to a child with acute lymphoblastic leukemia. The CDR3 DNA sequence: TGTGCCAGCAGTCCTTTCGGGGTAGTCAGCAATCAGCCCCAGCATTTT. This gives the protein CASSPFGVVSNQPQHF.